This entry lists 23 T cell receptor beta chains sequenced from one sample in a study of graft-versus-host responses after intestinal transplantation. Produced via immunoSEQ multiplex PCR; TCRdb's table is partial and in-frame only. The sample lists roughly 10,000 clones; about 92% were seen once. Specimen: PBMCs, collected less than 70 days after transplant. The receptors originated from a human patient who received an intestinal transplant, so some T cells may come from the graft donor.

The chain joins TRBV29-1 to TRBJ1-4; 7 bases are shared with TRBD1. The CDR3 runs 13 residues. J was trimmed by 5 bases and V by 7 bases; bases with no gene match: 7. From germline, CDR1 is SQVTM and CDR2 ANQGSEA. Here the CDR3 reads CSAAGTANEKLFF. CDR3 nucleotides: TGCAGCGCGGCCGGGACAGCGAATGAAAAACTGTTTTTT.

The chain employs TRBV28 and TRBJ2-7; TRBD1 matches 7 bases. Germline V CDR1 and CDR2: MDHEN, SYDVKM. The CDR3 runs to 13 residues. V gave up 7 bases and J gave up 2 bases; unmatched junction bases: 5. The CDR3 loop is CASTWDRTYEQYF. DNA for the CDR3: TGTGCCAGCACTTGGGACAGAACCTACGAGCAGTACTTC.

This clone was recorded only once. The V and J genes are TRBV7-2 and TRBJ2-1, with 8 positions matching TRBD2. Germline lookup yields CDR1 SGHTA and CDR2 FQGNSA. This CDR3 is 16 amino acids long. Trimming at V came to 2 bases and at J to 5 bases, leaving 8 bases not matched to a gene. The CDR3 DNA is TGTGCCAGCAGCTTATTAAGCGGGAGCAGCGACAATGAGCAGTTCTTC. Protein: CASSLLSGSSDNEQFF.

The chain employs TRBV6-1 and TRBJ2-3; TRBD2 matches 8 bases. The CDR3 has 14 residues. Trimming at V came to 8 bases and at J to 2 bases, leaving 6 bases not matched to a gene. Germline V gene sequence: CDR1 MNHNS, CDR2 SASEGT. CDR3 in amino acids: CASPGLGHTDTQYF. The CDR3 DNA sequence: TGTGCCAGCCCGGGACTAGGGCACACAGATACGCAGTATTTT.

The chain carries TRBV6-1 and TRBJ1-2; TRBD1 might be the D (6 bases). Deletions cut 4 bases from V and 9 bases from J, with 9 bases between. Germline CDR1 reads MNHNS; CDR2 reads SASEGT. The length of the CDR3 is 11 residues. The CDR3 DNA reads as TGTGCCAGCAGTGGACAGGTTAGCTACACCTTC. Protein sequence: CASSGQVSYTF.

The chain carries TRBV15 and TRBJ1-2; perhaps TRBD1 as D (5 bases). Per germline, CDR1 LNHNV and CDR2 YYDKDF (reference sequence). There are 15 residues in the CDR3. Trimming took off 0 bases at V and 4 bases at J, with 12 bases between the two ends. CDR3 in DNA: TGTGCCACCAGCAGAGATCTGGGGGTGGCCTATGGCTACACCTTC. Its translation: CATSRDLGVAYGYTF. Together with reference TRBV15 and TRBJ1-2, the CDR3 gives the full variable domain: DAMVIQNPRYQVTQFGKPVTLSCSQTLNHNVMYWYQQKSSQAPKLLFHYYDKDFNNEADTPDNFQSRRPNTSFCFLDIRSPGLGDTAMYLCATSRDLGVAYGYTFGSGTRLTVV.

Turning to this clone: Relative to the germline gene, one junction end is altered; a read error may explain this. CDR3: CAWAKRSSPFSDF. For the CDR3, the DNA is TGTGCCTGGGCGAAAAGAAGCAGCCCTTTCTCGGACTTC. V usage is TRBV30 and J usage is TRBJ2-7, with unresolved D. Germline V gives CDR1 GTSNPN, CDR2 SVGIG (reference sequence). The CDR3 runs 13 residues. The whole variable domain, remainder taken from reference TRBV30 and TRBJ2-7, is SQTIHQWPATLVQPVGSPLSLECTVEGTSNPNLYWYRQAAGRGLQLLFYSVGIGQISSEVPQNLSASRPQDRQFILSSKKLLLSDSGFYLCAWAKRSSPFSDFGPGTRLTVT.

The chain recombines TRBV4-1 with TRBJ2-3; D gene uncertain. The CDR3 length is 14 residues. Germline CDR1 and CDR2: MGHRA and YSYEKL. The V end lost 0 bases, the J end lost 3 bases, and 7 bases lay between the germline ends. CDR3 coding DNA: TGCGCCAGCAGCCAAGATACAGCTACAGATACGCAGTATTTT. This translates into CASSQDTATDTQYF.

The chain carries TRBV28 and TRBJ2-7; 7 bases are a match to TRBD2. The CDR3 totals 16 residues. V dropped 2 bases and J dropped 2; count of bases not matched to a gene: 9. Germline CDR1 is MDHEN and CDR2 is SYDVKM. The CDR3 spells CASSLRLAGTAYEQYF. CDR3 bases: TGTGCCAGCAGTTTACGGTTAGCGGGTACGGCCTACGAGCAGTACTTC.

Written as DNA, the CDR3 is TGTGCCAGCAGGGACAGGGGCACAGATACGCAGTATTTT. Protein sequence: CASRDRGTDTQYF. The chain combines TRBV6-5 with TRBJ2-3; 8 bases are a match to TRBD1. Germline CDR1 reads MNHEY; CDR2 reads SVGAGI. The CDR3 consists of 13 residues. Trimming removed 6 bases from V and 1 base from J; junction bases left unmatched: 0.

The chain couples TRBV28 to TRBJ2-5; D not resolved. Germline V gene lookup returns CDR1 MDHEN and CDR2 SYDVKM. The CDR3 consists of 20 residues. V was cut by 7 bases and J by 5 bases, with 35 bases left in between. CDR3 sequence reads: CASTLKAAGNNHGVSETQYF. CDR3 sequence (DNA): TGTGCCAGCACCCTTAAGGCGGCAGGAAACAATCATGGTGTTTCGGAGACCCAGTACTTC.

The chain recombines TRBV5-4 with TRBJ2-2; a weak D match, TRBD1 (5 bases). The CDR3 is 17 amino acids. V lost 2 bases and J 0 bases, leaving 14 bases between the germline ends. The germline gives CDR1 SGHNT, CDR2 YYREEE (reference sequence). CDR3 in DNA: TGTGCCAGCAGCTTAGGGTGGGGCGAAACGAACACCGGGGAGCTGTTTTTT. Its protein product is CASSLGWGETNTGELFF.

The J gene is TRBJ2-3, the V gene TRBV30; 8 positions agree with TRBD1. Germline V gene data show CDR1 as GTSNPN and CDR2 as SVGIG (reference sequence). The CDR3 is made up of 15 amino acids. V lost 2 bases to trimming and J lost 2 bases; unmatched junction nucleotides: 6. The CDR3 loop is CAWSFGQGFTDTQYF. The CDR3 DNA sequence: TGTGCCTGGAGTTTCGGACAGGGATTCACAGATACGCAGTATTTT.

V is TRBV7-3 and J is TRBJ2-1; 16 nucleotides match TRBD2. Germline V CDR1 and CDR2: SGHTA, FQGTGA. CDR3 length equals 19 residues. V was clipped by 6 bases and J by 1 base; unmatched bases: 9. The CDR3 DNA reads as TGTGCCAGCAGATTGCCGGGACTAGCGGGAGGGCCGTCCTACAATGAGCAGTTCTTC. It codes for CASRLPGLAGGPSYNEQFF.

V and J are TRBV28 and TRBJ1-6, with TRBD1 as a possible D gene (5 bases). V dropped 3 bases and J dropped 6 bases, with 18 bases sitting between them. The CDR3 runs 17 residues. In germline, CDR1 is MDHEN, CDR2 SYDVKM. CDR3 sequence (DNA): TGTGCCAGCAGTTTGTATTGGGCCCCGGGGGGTAATTCACCCCTCCACTTT. Amino acids: CASSLYWAPGGNSPLHF.

The chain has TRBV9 and TRBJ1-5; no definite D call. Germline V gene sequence: CDR1 SGDLS, CDR2 YYNGEE. The CDR3 totals 15 residues. Trimming took off 4 bases at V and 1 base at J, with 12 bases between the two ends. CDR3 loop: CASSPGFTSNQPQHF. CDR3 DNA sequence: TGTGCCAGCAGCCCGGGATTTACCAGCAATCAGCCCCAGCATTTT. Drawing the rest from reference TRBV9 and TRBJ1-5, the complete variable domain is DSGVTQTPKHLITATGQRVTLRCSPRSGDLSVYWYQQSLDQGLQFLIQYYNGEERAKGNILERFSAQQFPDLHSELNLSSLELGDSALYFCASSPGFTSNQPQHFGDGTRLSIL.

The J gene is TRBJ2-7, the V gene TRBV28; D is unresolved. V lost 5 bases and J 3 bases, leaving 20 bases between the germline ends. Germline CDR1 is MDHEN and CDR2 is SYDVKM. CDR3 size: 16 residues. CDR3 coding DNA: TGTGCCAGCAGTCCCCATCGGGCGGTCTCGATCTACGAGCAGTACTTC. Its translation: CASSPHRAVSIYEQYF.

The rearrangement uses TRBV11-2 and TRBJ2-7; 10 nucleotides match TRBD1. V lost 5 bases, J lost 11 bases, and 6 bases stayed unmatched. CDR1 is SGHAT and CDR2 is FQNNGV in the germline V gene. The CDR3 runs to 12 residues. CDR3 residues: CASSRGQGFEYF. DNA of the CDR3: TGTGCCAGCAGCAGGGGACAGGGGTTCGAGTACTTC.

The V gene is TRBV6-6, the J gene TRBJ2-2, with no clear D. V lost 0 bases, J lost 4 bases, and 6 bases lay in between. The CDR3 length is 14 residues. The germline gives CDR1 MNHNY, CDR2 SVGAGI (reference sequence). The CDR3 loop reads CASSYSALTGELFF. The CDR3 DNA follows: TGTGCCAGCAGTTACTCGGCCCTCACCGGGGAGCTGTTTTTT.

Here the CDR3 DNA reads TGCGCCAGCAGGCCGGGACTAGCGCTTTCCTACGAGCAGTACTTC. Translated: CASRPGLALSYEQYF. The J gene is TRBJ2-7, the V gene TRBV5-1; 10 positions match TRBD2. J lost 1 base, V lost 5 bases, and 6 bases had no gene match. The CDR3 is 15 residues long. Germline CDR1 is SGHRS and CDR2 is YFSETQ.

The genes are TRBV6-5 and TRBJ2-7, with D perhaps TRBD1 or TRBD2 (5 bases each). Per germline, CDR1 MNHEY and CDR2 SVGAGI. CDR3 length: 14 residues. V was pared by 2 bases and J by 5 bases, with 13 bases between. The CDR3 protein is CASSYPGRADEQYF. DNA of the CDR3: TGTGCCAGCAGTTACCCGGGGCGCGCAGACGAGCAGTACTTC.

The rearrangement joins TRBV5-4 to TRBJ1-1; D uncertain. The CDR3 length is 12 residues. In germline, CDR1 is SGHNT, CDR2 YYREEE (reference sequence). V lost 0 bases and J lost 8, with 8 bases in between. CDR3 sequence (DNA): TGTGCCAGCAGCTTGGGCCCCTGGGAAGCTTTCTTT. Protein sequence: CASSLGPWEAFF.

The V call is TRBV19, the J call TRBJ2-1; tentatively, D is TRBD2 (5 bases). This CDR3 has 15 residues. V gave up 8 bases and J gave up 10 bases, with 24 bases separating them. CDR1 is LNHDA, CDR2 SQIVND, per germline (reference sequence). The CDR3 sequence: CASSLGSSTHDEQFF. CDR3 coding DNA: TGTGCCAGTTCCTTGGGGAGTAGTACCCATGACGAGCAGTTCTTC.